The 31 T cell receptor beta chains below all came from one sample that was sequenced in a study of blood T cell repertoires in COVID-19. The repertoire was sequenced with immunoSEQ multiplex PCR; TCRdb's copy has only in-frame clones and lacks some. Of 400,000 to 500,000 clones in the sample, about 88% were seen once. Sequences were obtained from PBMCs or T cells enriched from blood (not recorded which). The receptors come from a woman aged 18-29 years who had been exposed to COVID-19.

The V gene is TRBV24-1, the J gene TRBJ1-2, with TRBD1 matching over 7 bases. With V trimmed by 3 bases and J by 3 bases, 0 bases remained unmatched. This CDR3 is built from 13 residues. In germline, CDR1 is KGHDR, CDR2 SFDVKD. The CDR3 loop is CATSDQGDYGYTF. Here the CDR3 DNA reads TGTGCCACCAGTGATCAGGGGGACTATGGCTACACCTTC.

The chain combines TRBV28 with TRBJ2-7; 14 bases map to TRBD2. The junction had 14 bases not matched to a gene; V was cut back by 8 bases and J by 2 bases. There are 18 residues in the CDR3. The germline V gene has CDR1 MDHEN and CDR2 SYDVKM. The CDR3 loop is CASDTPGLAGDSTYEQYF. CDR3 bases: TGTGCCAGCGACACCCCGGGACTAGCGGGAGACTCGACCTACGAGCAGTACTTC.

Here the CDR3 DNA reads TGTGCCAGCAGTGGGCACCGGGAGGGCCTGTCGTACAATGAGCAGTTCTTC. Translated: CASSGHREGLSYNEQFF. The rearrangement uses TRBV6-1 and TRBJ2-1; TRBD2 agrees at 8 bases. Trimming at V came to 4 bases and at J to 4 bases, leaving 12 bases not matched to a gene. CDR1 is MNHNS and CDR2 is SASEGT in the germline V gene. The CDR3 runs to 17 residues.

This clone was seen just once. A read error is possible here, since a much larger clone lies one base away. CDR3 sequence: CASRPGGYEQYF. DNA for the CDR3: TGTGCCAGCAGGCCAGGGGGCTACGAGCAGTACTTC. The genes are TRBV6-5 and TRBJ2-7, with TRBD1 matching over 7 bases. CDR1 MNHEY and CDR2 SVGAGI come from the germline V gene. The CDR3 runs 12 residues. Germline trimming cut 6 bases from V and 3 bases from J; bases unmatched to any gene: 2.

The chain is built from TRBV3-1 (or the pseudogene TRBV3-2) and TRBJ2-7; 8 bases match TRBD1. The CDR3 runs 14 residues. V trimming: 7 bases; J trimming: 4 bases; junction bases outside the gene matches: 9. Germline loops: CDR1 LGHDT, CDR2 YNNKEL (reference sequence). The CDR3 loop reads CASKEAGGAYEQYF. CDR3 DNA sequence: TGTGCCAGCAAGGAGGCAGGGGGCGCATACGAGCAGTACTTC.

The rearrangement links TRBV7-8 to TRBJ2-3; 7 nucleotides line up with TRBD2. Germline V gene lookup returns CDR1 SGHVS and CDR2 FQNEAQ. V shed 3 bases and J 4 bases; nucleotides not matched to a gene: 13. CDR3 length equals 17 residues. The CDR3 spells CASSLGRGTTLPDTQYF. Written as DNA, the CDR3 is TGTGCCAGCAGCTTGGGGCGGGGGACCACCTTACCAGATACGCAGTATTTT.

J is TRBJ1-1 and V is TRBV16; TRBD1 agrees at 9 bases. Losses at the gene ends were 0 bases for V and 0 bases for J; bases not matched to a gene: 5. The CDR3 extends over 17 amino acids. CDR1 KGHSY and CDR2 FQNENV come from the germline V gene. CDR3 in amino acids: CASSQSRTGALNTEAFF. CDR3 in DNA: TGTGCCAGCAGCCAATCCCGGACAGGGGCTCTGAACACTGAAGCTTTCTTT.

This chain links TRBV10-3 with TRBJ2-2; 7 nucleotides agree with TRBD2. CDR1 and CDR2 from the germline V gene are ENHRY and SYGVKD. This CDR3 has 14 amino acids. The V segment lost 8 bases and the J segment 1 base; nucleotides outside the gene matches: 4. This CDR3 reads CAILASGNTGELFF. CDR3 sequence (DNA): TGTGCCATCTTGGCTAGCGGGAACACCGGGGAGCTGTTTTTT.

The chain has TRBV6-4 and TRBJ1-5; no definite D call. Between the trimmed V and J ends, which lost 6 bases and 3 bases, there was a span of 9 bases. This CDR3 comprises 13 residues. From germline, CDR1 is MRHNA and CDR2 SNTAGT. CDR3 loop: CASSIEANQPQHF. In DNA, the CDR3 is TGTGCCAGCAGCATCGAGGCCAATCAGCCCCAGCATTTT.

This clone has at least ten counts. This chain uses TRBV7-9 with TRBJ1-6, with a possible D match to TRBD1 (5 bases). Germline values: CDR1 SEHNR, CDR2 FQNEAQ (reference sequence). Deletions cut 0 bases from V and 4 bases from J, with 7 bases between. The CDR3 totals 15 residues. CDR3 nucleotide sequence: TGTGCCAGCAGCTTAGCGGGGCAATATAATTCACCCCTCCACTTT. Translating gives CASSLAGQYNSPLHF.

The genes are TRBV4-2 and TRBJ1-2; D gene uncertain. Trimming took off 7 bases at V and 4 bases at J, with 19 bases between the two ends. CDR3 size: 15 residues. The germline CDR1 and CDR2 sequences are LGHNA and YNFKEQ. CDR3 sequence: CASTPGSPDRYGYTF. CDR3 DNA sequence: TGTGCCAGCACCCCAGGCAGCCCCGACCGCTATGGCTACACCTTC.

The CDR3 region is CASSISDREVPIAYEQYF. The CDR3 DNA reads TGTGCCAGTAGTATTTCCGACAGGGAGGTCCCTATCGCATACGAGCAGTACTTC. V and J are TRBV19 and TRBJ2-7, with D possibly matching TRBD1 (7 bases). Trimming pared 3 bases from V and 4 bases from J, leaving 25 bases between. CDR1 and CDR2 from the germline V gene are LNHDA and SQIVND (reference sequence). The CDR3 has 18 residues.

This chain connects TRBV4-3 to TRBJ2-1; 11 nucleotides line up with TRBD1. With V trimmed by 4 bases and J by 0 bases, 20 bases remained unmatched. The CDR3 spans 22 residues. Germline V gives CDR1 LGHNA, CDR2 YSLEER. The CDR3, as DNA: TGCGCCAGCAGCCGCGTACCGCTCCCGGGACAGGGGGGCAGAAGCTCCTACAATGAGCAGTTCTTC. It is translated as CASSRVPLPGQGGRSSYNEQFF.

This chain links TRBV24-1 with TRBJ1-2, with a possible D match to TRBD1 (6 bases). The CDR3 covers 12 residues. Trimming took 12 bases from V and 7 from J, leaving 17 bases between them. Germline lookup yields CDR1 KGHDR and CDR2 SFDVKD. CDR3 in amino acids: CASGGRGSGYTF. For the CDR3, the DNA is TGTGCCTCGGGGGGCAGGGGCTCTGGCTACACCTTC.

This sequence joins TRBV6-5 and TRBJ2-3; possibly TRBD2 for D (6 bases). Per germline, CDR1 MNHEY and CDR2 SVGAGI. V was trimmed by 0 bases and J by 5 bases, leaving 12 bases between them. The CDR3 runs to 15 residues. For the CDR3, the DNA is TGTGCCAGCAGTTACTCGCTAGGAGGGTTAGATACGCAGTATTTT. Amino acids: CASSYSLGGLDTQYF.

The table lists this clone with a count of one. The V gene is TRBV19, the J gene TRBJ2-5, with TRBD2 matching 7 bases. V shed 8 bases and J 5 bases; nucleotides not matched to a gene: 8. Germline V gives CDR1 LNHDA, CDR2 SQIVND (reference sequence). The CDR3 covers 13 residues. CDR3 loop: CASSTHGGETQYF. The CDR3, as DNA: TGTGCCAGTTCGACACACGGGGGGGAGACCCAGTACTTC.

The V and J genes are TRBV3-1 (or the pseudogene TRBV3-2) and TRBJ2-7; 12 bases are shared with TRBD2. This CDR3 comprises 15 residues. From germline, CDR1 is LGHDT and CDR2 YNNKEL (reference sequence). Trimming removed 2 bases from V and 7 bases from J; junction bases left unmatched: 6. CDR3 amino acids: CASSQLAGGPGEQYF. CDR3 DNA sequence: TGTGCCAGCAGCCAACTAGCGGGAGGGCCGGGAGAGCAGTACTTC.

This sequence joins TRBV9 and TRBJ2-2; possible D gene TRBD2, 5 bases. Germline-derived CDR1 and CDR2 are SGDLS and YYNGEE. This CDR3 comprises 15 residues. Trimming removed 0 bases at V and 0 bases at J, with 6 bases between. This chain's CDR3 is CASSVGRTNTGELFF. As DNA, the CDR3 is TGTGCCAGCAGCGTAGGGAGGACGAACACCGGGGAGCTGTTTTTT.

In the case of this clone: This clone may be a read error of a much larger clone one base away. The rearrangement links TRBV7-2 to TRBJ2-3, with D unresolved. The CDR3 consists of 13 residues. V was pared by 3 bases and J by 1 base, with 5 bases between. CDR1 and CDR2 from the germline V gene are SGHTA and FQGNSA. In DNA, the CDR3 is TGTGCCAGCAGCTTCCAGGGCACAGATACGCAGTATTTT. Translated: CASSFQGTDTQYF.

As regards this clone: Other nucleotide sequences in the sample specify the same CDR3. J is TRBJ2-5 and V is TRBV19; unclear D gene. V lost 2 bases to trimming and J lost 5 bases, with 3 bases between them. Germline V gene lookup returns CDR1 LNHDA and CDR2 SQIVND (reference sequence). This CDR3 region has 11 residues. CDR3 nucleotide sequence: TGTGCCAGTAGTATACGGGAGACCCAGTACTTC. It translates to CASSIRETQYF.

The rearrangement links TRBV13 to TRBJ2-1; D remains ambiguous. The CDR3 sequence is 16 residues long. Trimming stripped 0 bases from V and 4 bases from J, with 13 bases between. The germline V gene has CDR1 PRHDT and CDR2 FYEKMQ (reference sequence). CDR3 nucleotide sequence: TGTGCCAGCAGCTTAGGGGCACAGACAAGTTACAATGAGCAGTTCTTC. Translation gives CASSLGAQTSYNEQFF. Looking up the rest from reference TRBV13 and TRBJ2-1 gives the full variable domain: AAGVIQSPRHLIKEKRETATLKCYPIPRHDTVYWYQQGPGQDPQFLISFYEKMQSDKGSIPDRFSAQQFSDYHSELNMSSLELGDSALYFCASSLGAQTSYNEQFFGPGTRLTVL.

The chain carries TRBV24-1 and TRBJ1-2; D ambiguous. Germline assignment: CDR1 KGHDR and CDR2 SFDVKD. V was trimmed by 1 base and J by 4 bases, leaving 9 bases between them. The CDR3 consists of 14 residues. The CDR3 bases are TGTGCCACCAGTGATTTCTCCAGGTCCTATGGCTACACCTTC. Protein product: CATSDFSRSYGYTF.

The rearrangement links TRBV23-1 to TRBJ2-1, with TRBD2 matching 8 bases. TRBV23-1 is assigned to the ORF class and has an uncertain function. The CDR3 has 16 residues. J was trimmed by 3 bases and V by 4 bases; bases with no gene match: 8. The CDR3 region is CASSPLPGGVYNEQFF. CDR3 nucleotide sequence: TGCGCCAGCAGTCCCCTGCCGGGAGGGGTCTACAATGAGCAGTTCTTC.

This chain links TRBV13 with TRBJ2-2; D might be TRBD2 (5 bases). This CDR3 has 14 residues. Trimming cost V 2 bases and J 2 bases, with 6 bases left between them. The V gene's germline CDR1 is PRHDT and CDR2 FYEKMQ (reference sequence). For the CDR3, the DNA is TGTGCCAGCAGCTTACGGGGTAACACCGGGGAGCTGTTTTTT. This encodes CASSLRGNTGELFF.

The chain combines TRBV6-6 with TRBJ2-3; D may be TRBD1 (5 bases). Trimming removed 1 base from V and 0 bases from J, with 8 bases in between. Germline assignment: CDR1 MNHNY and CDR2 SVGAGI (reference sequence). The CDR3 runs to 15 residues. The CDR3 nucleotides are TGTGCCAGCAGTTACTGGGGCCTAAGCACAGATACGCAGTATTTT. It translates to CASSYWGLSTDTQYF.

This chain uses TRBV28 with TRBJ2-1; TRBD2 agrees at 10 bases. The CDR3 spans 12 residues. The germline V gene has CDR1 MDHEN and CDR2 SYDVKM. Trimming removed 4 bases from V and 12 bases from J; junction bases left unmatched: 3. The CDR3 reads CASSSGLARQFF. In DNA, the CDR3 is TGTGCCAGCAGTTCGGGACTAGCGAGGCAGTTCTTC.

This clone was seen more than once but under ten times. The chain links TRBV11-2 to TRBJ1-5; TRBD1 matches at 8 bases. CDR3 length: 16 amino acids. Germline V gives CDR1 SGHAT, CDR2 FQNNGV. The ends lost 3 bases at V and 3 bases at J; junction bases unmatched: 7. The CDR3 DNA reads as TGTGCCAGCAGCTTGACCCGGGACAGGATCAATCAGCCCCAGCATTTT. It codes for CASSLTRDRINQPQHF.

The chain couples TRBV6-5 to TRBJ2-7; 7 nucleotides line up with TRBD1. The V and J ends lost 0 bases and 3 bases, in that order; junction bases with no gene match: 5. The germline gives CDR1 MNHEY, CDR2 SVGAGI. The CDR3 has 15 residues. The CDR3 region has the DNA TGTGCCAGCAGTTACTCGGGGACAGCTCTCTACGAGCAGTACTTC. Its protein is CASSYSGTALYEQYF.

This rearrangement joins TRBV28 to TRBJ1-2; D ambiguous. The V gene's germline CDR1 is MDHEN and CDR2 SYDVKM. V was trimmed by 9 bases and J by 4 bases, leaving 18 bases between them. The CDR3 has 14 residues. The CDR3 loop reads CASPTGGLGYGYTF. The CDR3 DNA sequence: TGTGCCAGTCCAACCGGAGGGTTAGGCTATGGCTACACCTTC.

The rearrangement joins TRBV5-1 to TRBJ1-5, with 8 positions matching TRBD1. Germline V gives CDR1 SGHRS, CDR2 YFSETQ. The ends lost 4 bases at V and 7 bases at J; junction bases unmatched: 10. The CDR3 contains 15 residues. CDR3 in DNA: TGCGCCAGCAGCAGCCAGGGGGCGCGGGACCAGCCCCAGCATTTT. This sequence encodes CASSSQGARDQPQHF.

This chain joins TRBV18 and TRBJ2-2; no definite D call. This CDR3 region has 13 residues. Germline loops: CDR1 KGHSH, CDR2 LQKENI. V lost 4 bases to trimming and J lost 4 bases, with 7 bases between them. CDR3 coding DNA: TGTGCCAGCTCACTAACAAGCACCGGGGAGCTGTTTTTT. Protein sequence: CASSLTSTGELFF. The variable domain in full, with the rest retrieved from reference TRBV18 and TRBJ2-2, is NAGVMQNPRHLVRRRGQEARLRCSPMKGHSHVYWYRQLPEEGLKFMVYLQKENIIDESGMPKERFSAEFPKEGPSILRIQQVVRGDSAAYFCASSLTSTGELFFGEGSRLTVL.